This is a list of T cell receptor beta chains from one sample in a study of regulatory T cells in long-lasting Graves disease. In TCRdb, the multiplex PCR reads were re-called with MiXCR into one record per CDR3 protein. The sample has 400,000 to 500,000 distinct CDR3 sequences; 14% are singletons. The sample also formed part of further work on T cells in Graves' hyperthyroidism and ophthalmopathy.

The specimen was peripheral blood mononuclear cells (PBMCs), collected at new diagnosis, from a patient treated with antithyroid drugs. The receptor set was obtained from a woman in her 50s with Graves disease. Each CDR3 is given with its conserved first and last residue.

v_call: TRBV10-3
cdr3_aa: CAIRGDTLNTEAFF

v_call: TRBV30
cdr3_aa: CAWSEPGPYEQYF

v_call: TRBV20-1
cdr3_aa: CSASTSGSYNEQFF

v_call: TRBV6-5
cdr3_aa: CASSYVVAGVIRHSPANEQFF

v_call: TRBV9
cdr3_aa: CASSVVGSGITGELFF

v_call: TRBV28
cdr3_aa: CASRPQGWNEQFF

v_call: TRBV7-2
cdr3_aa: CASSLTAGTGGGKLFF

v_call: TRBV7-2
cdr3_aa: CASSLFSSNTEAFF

v_call: TRBV28
cdr3_aa: CAIEQPTARIYGYTF

v_call: TRBV28
cdr3_aa: CASRGPNTGELFF

v_call: TRBV7-6
cdr3_aa: CASSLVGTGLHEQYF

v_call: TRBV20-1
cdr3_aa: CSARGLGLAGEGTDTQYF

v_call: TRBV6-5
cdr3_aa: CASSYYSNQPQHF

v_call: TRBV3-1
cdr3_aa: CASSQEGQKNEKLFF

v_call: TRBV28
cdr3_aa: CASSSPRVGVKNIQYF

v_call: TRBV5-1
cdr3_aa: CASSSGQGDNQPQHF

v_call: TRBV11-2
cdr3_aa: CASSPGGGGRGNEQFF

v_call: TRBV4-1
cdr3_aa: CASSQGAWTSPYNEQFF

v_call: TRBV27
cdr3_aa: CASSLGGGAISEKLFF

v_call: TRBV20-1
cdr3_aa: CSARIRRTDTQYF

v_call: TRBV7-2
cdr3_aa: CASSHPTRTSGRGDSYNEQFF

v_call: TRBV28
cdr3_aa: CASSFEGQGNEKLFF

v_call: TRBV28
cdr3_aa: CASSLGQEQFF

v_call: TRBV6-4
cdr3_aa: CASIGSGFGGYTF

v_call: TRBV6-5
cdr3_aa: CASSYSTRFSEYGQYF

v_call: TRBV28
cdr3_aa: CASIVQGADTQYF

v_call: TRBV28
cdr3_aa: CASSLGANEKLFF

v_call: TRBV6-1
cdr3_aa: CATGGRNNYGYTF

v_call: TRBV28
cdr3_aa: CASRQGLAGGPVTGELFF

v_call: TRBV19
cdr3_aa: CASSIRAGELFF

v_call: TRBV9
cdr3_aa: CASSVAPQGARADTQYF

v_call: TRBV6-1
cdr3_aa: CASTRISGRFPYNEQFF

v_call: TRBV5-1
cdr3_aa: CASSLNTGGSYEQYF

v_call: TRBV10-3
cdr3_aa: CAISAEKGAGTEAFF

v_call: TRBV20-1
cdr3_aa: CSATWHRTTYEQYF

v_call: TRBV6-1
cdr3_aa: CATWGGEAGELFF

v_call: TRBV10-3
cdr3_aa: CASAGREILSTDTQYF

v_call: TRBV28
cdr3_aa: CASSPDRPLSIYGYTF

v_call: TRBV7-9
cdr3_aa: CASLTSGSSGEQYF

v_call: TRBV2
cdr3_aa: CASSEVRPKIPRGNSYEQYF

v_call: TRBV7-3
cdr3_aa: CASSLTGVQETQYF

v_call: TRBV6-1
cdr3_aa: CASTTGGGELFF

v_call: TRBV7-9
cdr3_aa: CASRATVNTGELFF

v_call: TRBV5-1
cdr3_aa: CASSSGTTDEQYF

v_call: TRBV24-1
cdr3_aa: CATSDSALYRDNEQFF

v_call: TRBV5-1
cdr3_aa: CASSLVQISTDTQYF

v_call: TRBV11-2
cdr3_aa: CASRGAGGSYGYTF

v_call: TRBV28
cdr3_aa: CASSPSGTYEQYF

v_call: TRBV29-1
cdr3_aa: CSVEDQLLGGKNIQYF